The 20 T cell receptor beta chains given below trace back to one sample, sequenced in a study of early T cells in non-severe SARS-CoV-2 infection. Each CDR3 protein gets one entry after TCRdb re-called the 5' RACE reads with MiXCR. The sample records more than 70,000 distinct CDR3 sequences, 11% being singletons. Sample: whole blood, taken at baseline. These receptors were collected from an adult who was a healthcare worker with PCR-confirmed SARS-CoV-2 infection or an uninfected control (not recorded which).

This CDR3 is CASRDQGGEAFF. CDR3 nucleotide sequence: TGTGCCAGCAGAGACCAAGGAGGTGAAGCTTTCTTT. This sequence joins TRBV3-1 and TRBJ1-1, with unresolved D. V lost 6 bases to trimming and J lost 7 bases, with 12 bases between them. CDR1 LGHDT and CDR2 YNNKEL come from the germline V gene (reference sequence). The CDR3 contains 12 residues.

The sample holds many counts of this clonotype. The V gene is TRBV28, the J gene TRBJ2-5; no clear D. This CDR3 is 11 amino acids long. Trimming removed 7 bases at V and 5 bases at J, with 8 bases between. Germline V lookup: CDR1 MDHEN, CDR2 SYDVKM. CDR3 region: CASTEYETQYF. CDR3 DNA sequence: TGTGCCAGCACCGAGTACGAGACCCAGTACTTC.

CDR3 sequence (DNA): TGTGCCAGCAGCTTAAAGGCAGGGATCGTGACCCAGTACTTC. It codes for CASSLKAGIVTQYF. J is TRBJ2-5 and V is TRBV7-2, with a weak D call TRBD1 (5 bases). This CDR3 has 14 residues. V dropped 2 bases and J dropped 7 bases, with 14 bases sitting between them. CDR1 is SGHTA and CDR2 is FQGNSA in the germline V gene.

This clonotype was found a few times. This chain links TRBV29-1 with TRBJ2-1; D ambiguous. The CDR3 is 14 residues long. The V gene lost 3 bases and the J gene lost 5 bases, with 14 bases spanning the gap. Germline CDR1 and CDR2: SQVTM and ANQGSEA. The CDR3 region has the DNA TGCAGCGTTGATGGCGTTTGGTCTGACAATGAGCAGTTCTTC. It is translated as CSVDGVWSDNEQFF.

This clonotype was found a few times. J is TRBJ1-3 and V is TRBV6-1; D uncertain. The length of the CDR3 is 17 residues. Germline V gives CDR1 MNHNS, CDR2 SASEGT. V lost 4 bases and J 0 bases, leaving 16 bases between the germline ends. CDR3 sequence (DNA): TGTGCCAGCAGTGGCCCCGTCGGATCCTTCTCTGGAAACACCATATATTTT. This translates into CASSGPVGSFSGNTIYF.

This clonotype occurred a few times. V gene TRBV7-4 combines with J gene TRBJ2-4, with D possibly TRBD1 on 6 matching bases. The V gene's germline CDR1 is SGHVT and CDR2 SQSDAQ. V was pared by 0 bases and J by 0 bases, with 15 bases between. The CDR3 covers 18 residues. The CDR3 DNA follows: TGTGCCAGCAGCTTAGCGCTGGCAGGGGCCGTAGCCAAAAACATTCAGTACTTC. This sequence encodes CASSLALAGAVAKNIQYF. Combining the CDR3 with reference TRBV7-4 and TRBJ2-4 gives the whole variable domain GAGVSQSPRYKVAKRGRDVALRCDSISGHVTLYWYRQTLGQGSEVLTYSQSDAQRDKSGRPSGRFSAERPERSVSTLKIQRTEQGDSAVYLCASSLALAGAVAKNIQYFGAGTRLSVL.

This chain joins TRBV28 and TRBJ1-1; D perhaps matches TRBD1 (6 bases). Germline V lookup: CDR1 MDHEN, CDR2 SYDVKM. CDR3 length: 15 amino acids. The V gene lost 5 bases and the J gene lost 5 bases, with 18 bases spanning the gap. For the CDR3, the DNA is TGTGCCAGCAGTCGGACAGACCTTATTTTTACTGAAGCTTTCTTT. This sequence encodes CASSRTDLIFTEAFF. Looking up the rest from reference TRBV28 and TRBJ1-1 gives the full variable domain: DVKVTQSSRYLVKRTGEKVFLECVQDMDHENMFWYRQDPGLGLRLIYFSYDVKMKEKGDIPEGYSVSREKKERFSLILESASTNQTSMYLCASSRTDLIFTEAFFGQGTRLTVV.

As concerns this clonotype: A much bigger clone sits one base away, suggesting this may be a read error. The chain links TRBV28 to TRBJ2-3; D unclear. CDR3 length equals 11 residues. The ends were cut back, 6 bases at V and 2 bases at J, with 3 bases in the middle. Germline assignment: CDR1 MDHEN and CDR2 SYDVKM. The CDR3 sequence: CASRYTDTQYF. The CDR3, as DNA: TGTGCCAGCAGATACACAGATACGCAGTATTTT.

This chain joins TRBV11-2 and TRBJ1-4, with 7 bases that match TRBD1. This CDR3 has 16 residues. Trimming took 5 bases from V and 8 from J; bases not matched to a gene: 14. CDR1 is SGHAT, CDR2 FQNNGV, per germline. The CDR3 nucleotides read TGTGCCAGCAGCCATTACCCCTCCGGGACAGACGAAAAACTGTTTTTT. Protein product: CASSHYPSGTDEKLFF.

This clonotype was counted ten times or more. The chain joins TRBV5-5 to TRBJ1-1; 8 nucleotides align to TRBD1. Looked up from germline, CDR1 is SGHKS and CDR2 is YYEKEE (reference sequence). The CDR3 covers 16 residues. J gave up 1 base and V 3 bases, and 8 bases lay outside the gene matches. The CDR3 here is CASSSPGGLANTEAFF. The CDR3 DNA sequence: TGTGCCAGCAGCTCACCAGGGGGCCTAGCGAACACTGAAGCTTTCTTT.

The sample holds a few counts of this clonotype. This chain's CDR3 is CASSWTENTEAFF. The CDR3 DNA is TGTGCCAGCAGCTGGACTGAAAACACTGAAGCTTTCTTT. The chain couples TRBV7-6 to TRBJ1-1; no definite D call. The CDR3 runs 13 residues. In germline, CDR1 is SGHVS, CDR2 FNYEAQ. V lost 4 bases, J lost 2 bases, and 8 bases lay in between.

This clonotype was seen more than once but under ten times. The gene calls are TRBV20-1 and TRBJ2-3; 8 bases are shared with TRBD2. Trimming cost V 5 bases and J 4 bases; bases outside gene matches: 14. The CDR3 loop spans 16 amino acids. The germline gives CDR1 DFQATT, CDR2 SNEGSKA (reference sequence). The CDR3 sequence: CSAPPAGARQPDTQYF. Here the CDR3 DNA reads TGCAGTGCTCCACCAGCGGGGGCCCGCCAACCAGATACGCAGTATTTT.

This clonotype was found many times. The V gene is TRBV7-8, the J gene TRBJ2-3; TRBD2 agrees at 14 bases. Germline CDR1 and CDR2: SGHVS and FQNEAQ. The junction had 2 bases not matched to a gene; V was cut back by 4 bases and J by 5 bases. The CDR3 runs to 15 residues. The CDR3 DNA follows: TGTGCCAGCAGCTCCGGGACTAGCGGGAGAGATACGCAGTATTTT. It encodes CASSSGTSGRDTQYF.

The CDR3 spells CASSLDQLSPLAGAPYEQYF. Written as DNA, the CDR3 is TGTGCCAGCAGCTTAGATCAGCTTTCCCCTCTAGCGGGGGCCCCCTACGAGCAGTACTTC. This chain uses TRBV11-2 with TRBJ2-7; TRBD2 matches at 10 bases. Losses at the gene ends were 0 bases for V and 2 bases for J; bases not matched to a gene: 16. This CDR3 has 20 amino acids. Germline CDR1 SGHAT, CDR2 FQNNGV.

A remark on this clonotype: One end of the junction is discordant with germline, which a read error may explain. V is TRBV29-1 and J is TRBJ2-5, with D perhaps matching TRBD1 (8 bases). The CDR3 is 11 amino acids. The germline V gene has CDR1 SQVTM and CDR2 ANQGSEA. The CDR3 nucleotides are TGCAGCGGACAGGGGAGGGAGACCCTGTACTTC. This gives the protein CSGQGRETLYF. Full variable domain (remainder filled in from reference TRBV29-1 and TRBJ2-5): SAVISQKPSRDICQRGTSLTIQCQVDSQVTMMFWYRQQPGQSLTLIATANQGSEATYESGFVIDKFPISRPNLTFSTLTVSNMSPEDSSIYLCSGQGRETLYFGPGTRLLVL.

The chain links TRBV29-1 to TRBJ1-1, with D unresolved. V lost 1 base and J 5 bases, leaving 11 bases between the germline ends. Germline CDR1 and CDR2: SQVTM and ANQGSEA. The CDR3 has 13 residues. The CDR3 loop is CSVEGAVRTEAFF. For the CDR3, the DNA is TGCAGCGTTGAAGGCGCAGTCCGGACTGAAGCTTTCTTT.

This clonotype was picked up many times. The V and J genes are TRBV6-1 and TRBJ1-2; D is uncertain. The CDR3 covers 14 residues. V was trimmed by 2 bases and J by 6 bases, leaving 13 bases between them. Germline V CDR1 and CDR2: MNHNS, SASEGT. The CDR3 spells CASSENAVRHGYTF. The CDR3 bases are TGTGCCAGCAGTGAAAACGCAGTCAGGCATGGCTACACCTTC.

This clonotype has more than one count but fewer than ten. The V gene is TRBV30, the J gene TRBJ1-5, with D perhaps matching TRBD1 (5 bases). Germline lookup yields CDR1 GTSNPN and CDR2 SVGIG (reference sequence). There are 14 residues in the CDR3. Trimming took off 2 bases at V and 0 bases at J, with 8 bases between the two ends. Here the CDR3 DNA reads TGTGCCTGGAGTTCAGGGAATAGCAATCAGCCCCAGCATTTT. Protein sequence: CAWSSGNSNQPQHF.

This clonotype turned up a few times. This chain joins TRBV28 and TRBJ1-5, with D unresolved. The CDR3 length is 12 residues. The V and J ends lost 2 bases and 7 bases respectively, with 6 bases between them. CDR1 MDHEN and CDR2 SYDVKM come from the germline V gene. Here the CDR3 DNA reads TGTGCCAGCAGTTTAAACGGGCAGCCCCAGCATTTT. It is translated as CASSLNGQPQHF.

This clonotype was observed at least ten times. The chain has TRBV29-1 and TRBJ2-1; no clear D gene. CDR3 length: 11 residues. Between the trimmed V and J ends, which lost 8 bases and 3 bases, there was a span of 8 bases. Germline-derived CDR1 and CDR2 are SQVTM and ANQGSEA. This CDR3 is CSWRRYNEQFF. As DNA, the CDR3 is TGCAGCTGGAGACGCTACAATGAGCAGTTCTTC.